This T cell receptor beta chain was identified during a study of CXCR4 blockade with PD-1 therapy in pancreatic cancer. The method was immunoSEQ multiplex PCR; TCRdb's version includes in-frame clones alone and lacks a portion of them. In the table there are over 7,500 clones, approximately 54% of which are singletons. Study-wide results and limits: More frequent amino acid clones had more nucleotide rearrangements, suggesting convergent selection. Only TCRbeta chains were sequenced here. Tumors were clonally expanded, mean about 0.14 versus 0.05 in healthy blood.

In germline, CDR1 is LNHNV, CDR2 YYDKDF (reference sequence). There are 15 residues in the CDR3. V was pared by 3 bases and J by 5 bases, with 5 bases of the junction left unmatched. As to this clone: The antigen is unknown.

The archived tumor blocks came from patients without neoadjuvant therapy before resection. Sequenced sample: tumor tissue. The TCR was taken from a human donor with pancreatic ductal adenocarcinoma. J is TRBJ2-5 and V is TRBV15; 11 nucleotides align to TRBD2. CDR3 amino acids: CATSRGSGRVETQYF. The CDR3 nucleotides are TGTGCCACCAGCAGGGGTAGCGGGAGGGTTGAGACCCAGTACTTC. The variable domain in full, completed from reference TRBV15 and TRBJ2-5, reads DAMVIQNPRYQVTQFGKPVTLSCSQTLNHNVMYWYQQKSSQAPKLLFHYYDKDFNNEADTPDNFQSRRPNTSFCFLDIRSPGLGDTAMYLCATSRGSGRVETQYFGPGTRLLVL.